Sequencing of this TCR beta chain was carried out in a study of shared clonotypes between healthy human individuals. The germline CDR1 and CDR2 sequences are MNHEY and SMNVEV (reference sequence). V lost 0 bases and J lost 0, with 3 bases in between. CDR3 length: 14 amino acids. Profiling relied on immunoSEQ multiplex PCR, and the TCRdb table lists in-frame clones only, not all of them. The table records 950,000 to 1,100,000 clones, under 80% of them present only once. The rearrangement joins TRBV27 to TRBJ1-5; D gene unclear. The sequenced sample consisted of memory CD4+ T cells sorted from blood. Noted subset: CD45RA-negative fraction. The sequence derives from a man between 18 and 29 years old in good health. Here the CDR3 reads CASSLSRSNQPQHF. The CDR3 DNA follows: TGTGCCAGCAGTTTATCGCGTAGCAATCAGCCCCAGCATTTT.